The 11 T cell receptor beta chains below all came from one sample that was sequenced in a study of graft-versus-host responses after intestinal transplantation (dated by TCRdb to the early 2020s). No antigen is known for these receptors. The time point label, as the study defines it: cells obtained before transplantation from donor or recipient. The library relied on the immunoSEQ multiplex PCR assay. TCRdb took this table from immuneACCESS and kept in-frame rearrangements with V and J called. Such tables lack part of the clones; where checked against another copy, unresolved V genes explain under half of the gap, and the rest is unexplained. In this sample the table shows tens of thousands of clones, around 94% of which occur a single time. The ten top clones hold around 0.2% of the sample. The sample consisted of unstimulated CD4+ T cells sorted from spleen or lymph node cells, taken before transplant. All receptors come from a human donor who was the organ donor for an intestinal transplant.

The chain is built from TRBV7-8 and TRBJ1-1, with 7 bases lining up with TRBD1. Germline loops: CDR1 SGHVS, CDR2 FQNEAQ. The V and J ends lost 7 bases and 6 bases, in that order; junction bases with no gene match: 26. There are 19 residues in the CDR3. The chain's CDR3 is CASTNSPDTQGVVRPEAFF. CDR3 coding DNA: TGTGCCAGCACCAACTCCCCCGACACTCAGGGGGTAGTTCGACCTGAAGCTTTCTTT.

This clone was detected only once. J is TRBJ2-7 and V is TRBV6-5; 7 bases match TRBD1. Trimming at V came to 5 bases and at J to 2 bases, leaving 6 bases not matched to a gene. Germline loops: CDR1 MNHEY, CDR2 SVGAGI. This CDR3 has 14 amino acids. The CDR3 nucleotides read TGTGCCAGCAGTGACTACAGGGGACCCTACGAGCAGTACTTC. It is translated as CASSDYRGPYEQYF.

The chain employs TRBV19 and TRBJ1-5; D may be TRBD1 (5 bases). This CDR3 contains 15 residues. Trimming shortened V by 4 bases and J by 0 bases, and 10 bases separated the two germline ends. Germline lookup yields CDR1 LNHDA and CDR2 SQIVND (reference sequence). CDR3: CASSRDSISNQPQHF. CDR3 in DNA: TGTGCCAGTAGTAGAGACAGTATTAGCAATCAGCCCCAGCATTTT.

This sequence joins TRBV23-1 and TRBJ1-3; D ambiguous. TRBV23-1 is reported as an ORF; its role is uncertain. This CDR3 has 13 residues. The V end lost 3 bases, the J end lost 1 base, and 4 bases lay between the germline ends. The CDR3 sequence: CASSQQSGNTIYF. The DNA of the CDR3 is TGCGCCAGCAGTCAGCAATCTGGAAACACCATATATTTT.

The chain joins TRBV12-2 to TRBJ2-7; TRBD1 reflects the table's D call only, with no check against the DNA. TRBV12-2 is listed as a pseudogene. The CDR3 length is 15 residues. DNA for the CDR3: TGTGCAAGTCGCCCCGATCCCCGGACAGGCTACGAGCAGTACTTC. Translating gives CASRPDPRTGYEQYF.

The chain recombines TRBV4-1 with TRBJ1-4; 9 bases are shared with TRBD1. V gave up 4 bases and J gave up 5 bases; unmatched junction bases: 5. Germline V gene data show CDR1 as MGHRA and CDR2 as YSYEKL. The CDR3 runs 15 residues. The CDR3 sequence: CASSPTGTGNEKLFF. CDR3 nucleotide sequence: TGCGCCAGCAGCCCTACCGGGACAGGGAATGAAAAACTGTTTTTT.

The genes are TRBV9 and TRBJ2-5; perhaps TRBD2 as D (7 bases). CDR3 length: 15 amino acids. The germline V gene has CDR1 SGDLS and CDR2 YYNGEE. V lost 6 bases, J lost 3 bases, and 18 bases lay in between. This CDR3 reads CASTRRGGAEETQYF. As DNA, the CDR3 is TGTGCCAGCACACGTAGAGGGGGGGCCGAAGAGACCCAGTACTTC.

The chain couples TRBV6-5 to TRBJ2-3, with TRBD2 matching 10 bases. The CDR3 covers 14 residues. Looked up from germline, CDR1 is MNHEY and CDR2 is SVGAGI. Germline trimming cut 4 bases from V and 6 bases from J; bases unmatched to any gene: 4. The CDR3 loop is CASSLLAGKDTQYF. In DNA form, the CDR3 reads TGTGCCAGCAGTTTACTAGCGGGGAAGGATACGCAGTATTTT.

This chain uses TRBV6-1 with TRBJ2-5, with 7 nucleotides matching TRBD2. V was clipped by 3 bases and J by 1 base; unmatched bases: 5. From germline, CDR1 is MNHNS and CDR2 SASEGT. This CDR3 is 15 amino acids long. The CDR3 sequence is CASSEVPGGQETQYF. CDR3 nucleotides: TGTGCCAGCAGTGAGGTTCCGGGGGGCCAAGAGACCCAGTACTTC.

The rearrangement links TRBV6-1 to TRBJ2-5; D unresolved. Germline CDR1 reads MNHNS; CDR2 reads SASEGT. This CDR3 comprises 15 residues. Trimming cost V 5 bases and J 2 bases, with 15 bases left between them. The CDR3 DNA reads TGTGCCAGCAGTACCTTAGGACGAGGTCAAGAGACCCAGTACTTC. This encodes CASSTLGRGQETQYF.

The V and J genes are TRBV25-1 and TRBJ1-3; D unresolved. Germline CDR1 reads MGHDK; CDR2 reads SYGVNS. Trimming left V 3 bases short and J 0 bases short, with 6 bases between. The CDR3 runs to 14 residues. The CDR3 loop is CASSDRFSGNTIYF. In DNA, the CDR3 is TGTGCCAGCAGTGACAGGTTCTCTGGAAACACCATATATTTT.